This TCR beta chain was identified in a study of PD-1 blockade in classical Hodgkin lymphoma. Looked up from germline, CDR1 is SNHLY and CDR2 is FYNNEI. Trimming removed 5 bases at V and 1 base at J, with 11 bases between. The CDR3 contains 14 residues. The time point: cycle 4 day 1 (C4D1), after less than 7 weeks of nivolumab. Relapse after autologous stem cell transplantation occurred in every patient, and brentuximab vedotin exposure varied. From thawed PBMCs, CD4+ T cells were purified using magnetic negative selection. Clones were read by immunoSEQ multiplex PCR, and TCRdb kept only the in-frame ones, dropping some. The data contain 25,000 to 30,000 clones, around 80% of them singletons.

The material was CD4+ T cells from blood, obtained before the fourth cycle of nivolumab. This rearrangement joins TRBV2 to TRBJ2-5, with D perhaps assigned TRBD1 or TRBD2 (5 bases each). This receptor was identified in a human donor with classical Hodgkin lymphoma. CDR3 protein: CASSTGPLQETQYF. CDR3 nucleotide sequence: TGTGCCAGCAGTACGGGACCGCTCCAAGAGACCCAGTACTTC.